One sample yielded the 9 T cell receptor beta chains listed below, sequenced in a study of blood T cell repertoires in COVID-19. Generated by immunoSEQ multiplex PCR, the TCRdb table keeps only in-frame clones and is missing some. The table lists hundreds of thousands of clones, around nine tenths of them singletons. The specimen sequenced was peripheral blood. The receptors stem from a woman aged 25 to 39 with COVID-19, enrolled during active disease.

This chain connects TRBV7-8 to TRBJ2-3; tentative D call: TRBD1 (7 bases). The CDR3 loop spans 17 amino acids. V lost 6 bases and J 1 base, leaving 20 bases between the germline ends. In germline, CDR1 is SGHVS, CDR2 FQNEAQ. The DNA for the CDR3 is TGTGCCAGCAGGGCCTCCCACGGAGGGGGCGGCACAGATACGCAGTATTTT. Amino acids: CASRASHGGGGTDTQYF.

The J gene is TRBJ1-6, the V gene TRBV7-2; possible D gene TRBD1, 6 bases. CDR1 is SGHTA and CDR2 is FQGNSA in the germline V gene. The CDR3 is made up of 14 amino acids. V was cut by 2 bases and J by 10 bases, with 12 bases left in between. CDR3 sequence: CASSLLRGDSPLHF. CDR3 coding DNA: TGTGCCAGCAGCTTACTCAGGGGTGACTCACCCCTCCACTTT. Full variable domain (remainder filled in from reference TRBV7-2 and TRBJ1-6): GAGVSQSPSNKVTEKGKDVELRCDPISGHTALYWYRQSLGQGLEFLIYFQGNSAPDKSGLPSDRFSAERTGGSVSTLTIQRTQQEDSAVYLCASSLLRGDSPLHFGNGTRLTVT.

The rearrangement links TRBV3-1 (or the pseudogene TRBV3-2) to TRBJ1-3, with a tentative D call TRBD1 (5 bases). Trimming took off 0 bases at V and 8 bases at J, with 11 bases between the two ends. Germline loops: CDR1 LGHDT, CDR2 YNNKEL (reference sequence). The CDR3 length is 14 residues. This chain's CDR3 is CASSQDGTGDTIYF. CDR3 DNA sequence: TGTGCCAGCAGCCAAGATGGGACGGGGGACACCATATATTTT.

The V and J genes are TRBV27 and TRBJ2-7; 7 nucleotides agree with TRBD2. The CDR3 has 16 residues. The germline gives CDR1 MNHEY, CDR2 SMNVEV (reference sequence). V gave up 1 base and J gave up 5 bases; unmatched junction bases: 11. The CDR3 region has the DNA TGTGCCAGCAGTTTATTCGGTCTAGCGGTTTCCCACGAGCAGTACTTC. Protein: CASSLFGLAVSHEQYF.

This clone has a handful of counts. The chain carries TRBV27 and TRBJ1-2, with a tentative D call TRBD1 (5 bases). V was trimmed by 7 bases and J by 8 bases, leaving 14 bases between them. CDR3 size: 12 residues. CDR1 and CDR2 (germline): MNHEY, SMNVEV (reference sequence). The CDR3 DNA sequence: TGTGCCAGCATGGGCAGGGCTGCGGGCTACACCTTC. Protein: CASMGRAAGYTF.

The chain is built from TRBV29-1 and TRBJ1-5; D remains unclear. This CDR3 contains 12 residues. V lost 4 bases, J lost 3 bases, and 7 bases lay in between. Germline V lookup: CDR1 SQVTM, CDR2 ANQGSEA. The CDR3 region has the DNA TGCAGCGTTGCATCTAACAATCAGCCCCAGCATTTT. This encodes CSVASNNQPQHF.

This chain uses TRBV2 with TRBJ1-5, with a weak D call TRBD1 (6 bases). The CDR3 loop spans 15 amino acids. CDR1 and CDR2 from the germline V gene are SNHLY and FYNNEI. The germline V and J ends were trimmed by 7 bases and 7 bases, with 20 bases remaining between them. CDR3 DNA sequence: TGTGCCAGCACGGAGGGGGGGCACGACGGCCAGCCCCAGCATTTT. As protein: CASTEGGHDGQPQHF.

This chain joins TRBV12-3 or TRBV12-4 and TRBJ2-7, with D hard to call. The CDR3 spans 13 residues. The ends were cut back, 0 bases at V and 3 bases at J, with 6 bases in the middle. DNA for the CDR3: TGTGCCAGCAGTTTAGCGCCCAGCTACGAGCAGTACGTC. It translates to CASSLAPSYEQYV.

This chain uses TRBV24-1 with TRBJ2-7; 7 positions agree with TRBD1. Unmatched junction bases numbered 3, after V lost 10 bases and J lost 1 base. Germline lookup yields CDR1 KGHDR and CDR2 SFDVKD. The CDR3 extends over 12 amino acids. In DNA, the CDR3 is TGTGCCACGTCACAGGGGTCCTACGAGCAGTACTTC. This codes for CATSQGSYEQYF.